Below are 2 T cell receptor beta chains sequenced from a single sample in a study of blood T cell repertoires in COVID-19. TCRdb keeps only in-frame clones here, not all; method: immunoSEQ multiplex PCR. The sample yields more than 70,000 clones, less than 90% seen once. The sample consisted of peripheral blood. Every receptor here comes from a woman aged 80 or over with acute or convalescent COVID-19.

The chain links TRBV10-3 to TRBJ2-1, with TRBD1 as a possible D gene (5 bases). Looked up from germline, CDR1 is ENHRY and CDR2 is SYGVKD. The CDR3 totals 14 residues. V lost 4 bases and J lost 3, with 10 bases in between. The CDR3 loop is CAISVGRDYNEQFF. CDR3 DNA sequence: TGTGCCATCAGTGTTGGCAGGGACTACAATGAGCAGTTCTTC.

This rearrangement joins TRBV7-3 to TRBJ1-1, with D possibly TRBD1 on 6 matching bases. The CDR3 is 13 residues long. Trimming pared 4 bases from V and 4 bases from J, leaving 10 bases between. CDR1 is SGHTA, CDR2 FQGTGA, per germline. The DNA for the CDR3 is TGTGCCAGCAGCTCTACAGGGTTCACTGAAGCTTTCTTT. Residues: CASSSTGFTEAFF.